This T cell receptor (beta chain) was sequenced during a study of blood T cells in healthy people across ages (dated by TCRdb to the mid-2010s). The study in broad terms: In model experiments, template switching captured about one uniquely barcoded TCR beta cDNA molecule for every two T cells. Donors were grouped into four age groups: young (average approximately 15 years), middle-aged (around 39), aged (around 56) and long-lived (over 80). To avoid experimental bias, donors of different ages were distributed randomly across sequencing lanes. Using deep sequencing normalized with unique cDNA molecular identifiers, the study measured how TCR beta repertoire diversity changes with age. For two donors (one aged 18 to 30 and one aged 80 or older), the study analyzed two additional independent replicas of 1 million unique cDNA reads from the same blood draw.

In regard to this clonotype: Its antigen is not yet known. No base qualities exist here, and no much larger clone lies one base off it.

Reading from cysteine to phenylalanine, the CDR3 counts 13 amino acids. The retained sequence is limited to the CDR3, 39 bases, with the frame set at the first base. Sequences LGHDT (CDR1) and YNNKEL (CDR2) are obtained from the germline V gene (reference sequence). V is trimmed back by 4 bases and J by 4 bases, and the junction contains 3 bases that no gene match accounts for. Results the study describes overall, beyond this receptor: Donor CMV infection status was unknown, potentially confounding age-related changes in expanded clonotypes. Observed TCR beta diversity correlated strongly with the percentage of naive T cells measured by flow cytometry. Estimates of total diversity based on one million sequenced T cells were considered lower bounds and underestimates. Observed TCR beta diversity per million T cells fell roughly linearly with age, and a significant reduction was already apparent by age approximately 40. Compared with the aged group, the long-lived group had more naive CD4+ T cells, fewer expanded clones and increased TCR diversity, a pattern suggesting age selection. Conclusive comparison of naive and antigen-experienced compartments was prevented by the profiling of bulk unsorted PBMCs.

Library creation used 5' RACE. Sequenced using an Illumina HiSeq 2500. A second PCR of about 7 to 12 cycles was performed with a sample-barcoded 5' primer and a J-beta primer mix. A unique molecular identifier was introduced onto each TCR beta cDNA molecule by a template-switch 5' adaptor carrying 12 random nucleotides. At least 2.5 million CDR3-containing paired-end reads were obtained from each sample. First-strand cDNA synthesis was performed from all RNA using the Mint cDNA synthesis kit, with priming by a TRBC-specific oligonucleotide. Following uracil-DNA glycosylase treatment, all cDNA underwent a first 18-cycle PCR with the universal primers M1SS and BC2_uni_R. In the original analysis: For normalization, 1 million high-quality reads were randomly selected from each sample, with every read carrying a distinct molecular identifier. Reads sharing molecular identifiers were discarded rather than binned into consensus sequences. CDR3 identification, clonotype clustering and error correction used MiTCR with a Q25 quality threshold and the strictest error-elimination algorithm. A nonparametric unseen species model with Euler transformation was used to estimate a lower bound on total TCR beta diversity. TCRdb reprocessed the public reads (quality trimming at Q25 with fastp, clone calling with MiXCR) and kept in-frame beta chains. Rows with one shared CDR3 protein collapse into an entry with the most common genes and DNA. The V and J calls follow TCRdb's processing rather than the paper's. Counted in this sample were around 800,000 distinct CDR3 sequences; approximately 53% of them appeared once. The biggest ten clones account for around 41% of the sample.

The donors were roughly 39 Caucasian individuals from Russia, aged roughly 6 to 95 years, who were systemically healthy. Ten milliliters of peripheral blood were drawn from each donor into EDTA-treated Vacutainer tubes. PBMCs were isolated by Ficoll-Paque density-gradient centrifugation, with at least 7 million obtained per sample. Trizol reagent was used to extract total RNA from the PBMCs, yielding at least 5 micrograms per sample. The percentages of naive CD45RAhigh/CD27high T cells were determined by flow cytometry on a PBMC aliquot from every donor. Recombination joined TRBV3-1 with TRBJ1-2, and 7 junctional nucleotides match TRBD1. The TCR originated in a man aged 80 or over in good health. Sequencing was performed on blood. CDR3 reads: CASSRGTVYGYTF. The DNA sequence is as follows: TGTGCCAGCAGCCGAGGGACAGTCTATGGCTACACCTTC.